The 28 T cell receptor beta chains reported below all come from one sample, sequenced in a study of response to subunit inactivated influenza vaccine. TCRdb reprocessed the RT-PCR reads via MiXCR and lists one record per CDR3 protein. This sample yields almost 600,000 distinct CDR3 sequences, of which around 15% are seen a single time; around 10% belongs to the top ten. Sequencing was performed on PBMCs from blood, taken about 12 days after vaccination. These receptors were collected from a man aged 50-59 years who received an inactivated influenza vaccine.

This clonotype was recorded at least ten times. The chain uses TRBV19 and TRBJ2-3, with a tentative D call TRBD1 (6 bases). Germline CDR1 is LNHDA and CDR2 is SQIVND (reference sequence). The CDR3 length is 15 residues. The V end was cut by 3 bases, the J end by 2 bases, with 12 bases between. The CDR3 DNA follows: TGTGCCAGTAGTATGGGGGCTGGGCTCACAGATACGCAGTATTTT. This sequence encodes CASSMGAGLTDTQYF.

The V and J genes are TRBV6-1 and TRBJ1-4, with D possibly TRBD1 on 5 matching bases. The germline V gene encodes CDR1 MNHNS and CDR2 SASEGT. Trimming took off 6 bases at V and 5 bases at J, with 16 bases between the two ends. The CDR3 spans 15 residues. Written as DNA, the CDR3 is TGTGCCAGCAGCGTAACCGGGGACTGGAATGAAAAACTGTTTTTT. This gives the protein CASSVTGDWNEKLFF.

The V gene is TRBV19, the J gene TRBJ2-4; no reliable D call. The V and J ends lost 8 bases and 4 bases respectively, with 9 bases between them. This CDR3 contains 12 residues. Per germline, CDR1 LNHDA and CDR2 SQIVND (reference sequence). The CDR3 DNA reads as TGTGCCAGTGGTACCCGAAAAAACATTCAGTACTTC. This codes for CASGTRKNIQYF.

The V and J genes are TRBV29-1 and TRBJ1-1; 9 nucleotides match TRBD1. This CDR3 is built from 12 residues. Germline CDR1 reads SQVTM; CDR2 reads ANQGSEA. Germline trimming cut 6 bases from V and 4 bases from J; bases unmatched to any gene: 3. The CDR3, as DNA: TGCAGCGTCCTGACAGGGGGCACTGAAGCTTTCTTT. It encodes CSVLTGGTEAFF.

This clonotype was seen more than once but under ten times. The V call is TRBV18, the J call TRBJ2-5; 8 bases fit TRBD1. The CDR3 runs 15 residues. V shed 6 bases, J shed 3 bases, and the junction held 9 bases outside the gene matches. CDR1 and CDR2 (germline): KGHSH, LQKENI. CDR3 loop: CASSLHPGQEETQYF. The CDR3 DNA reads as TGTGCCAGCTCTCTTCATCCGGGACAGGAAGAGACCCAGTACTTC.

This clonotype has a handful of counts. The V gene is TRBV10-2, the J gene TRBJ2-2; 15 bases match TRBD2. Germline-derived CDR1 and CDR2 are WSHSY and SAAADI. CDR3 length equals 19 residues. V lost 4 bases to trimming and J lost 7 bases; unmatched junction nucleotides: 13. CDR3 in amino acids: CASSVHPPGLAGGYGELFF. CDR3 nucleotides: TGCGCCAGCAGTGTACACCCACCAGGACTAGCGGGGGGGTACGGGGAGCTGTTTTTT.

This clonotype appeared many times. The gene calls are TRBV6-5 and TRBJ2-3; unclear D gene. CDR3 size: 14 residues. The germline V and J ends were trimmed by 5 bases and 2 bases, with 11 bases remaining between them. Germline V gene lookup returns CDR1 MNHEY and CDR2 SVGAGI. DNA of the CDR3: TGTGCCAGCAGTACTGGGAAGTTCACAGATACGCAGTATTTT. Encoded protein: CASSTGKFTDTQYF.

The rearrangement links TRBV7-2 to TRBJ2-2; 8 positions match TRBD2. Trimming took 2 bases from V and 5 from J; bases not matched to a gene: 4. Germline CDR1 SGHTA, CDR2 FQGNSA. The CDR3 runs 15 residues. This CDR3 is CASSLTLAGTGELFF. DNA for the CDR3: TGTGCCAGCAGCTTAACCCTAGCGGGTACCGGGGAGCTGTTTTTT.

This clonotype was counted a few times. The J gene is TRBJ2-1, the V gene TRBV4-3; D is unclear. Germline values: CDR1 LGHNA, CDR2 YSLEER. The CDR3 is 17 amino acids. The germline V and J ends were trimmed by 1 base and 0 bases, with 13 bases remaining between them. CDR3 coding DNA: TGCGCCAGCAGCCAAGGGGTTGACGCGGTCTCCTACAATGAGCAGTTCTTC. Translating it yields CASSQGVDAVSYNEQFF.

The sample holds many counts of this clonotype. This chain uses TRBV2 with TRBJ1-1; D remains unclear. V lost 6 bases and J 1 base, leaving 3 bases between the germline ends. From germline, CDR1 is SNHLY and CDR2 FYNNEI. The CDR3 is 11 amino acids. CDR3 sequence reads: CASRGNTEAFF. CDR3 nucleotides: TGTGCCAGCAGGGGGAACACTGAAGCTTTCTTT.

This clonotype was seen at least ten times. V usage is TRBV28 and J usage is TRBJ2-6; D not certain. From germline, CDR1 is MDHEN and CDR2 SYDVKM. V was clipped by 1 base and J by 1 base, with 8 bases between them. The CDR3 extends over 16 amino acids. The DNA for the CDR3 is TGTGCCAGCAGTTTATCGCGACGGTCTGGGGCCAACGTCCTGACTTTC. As protein: CASSLSRRSGANVLTF.

The sample holds many counts of this clonotype. The V gene is TRBV7-2, the J gene TRBJ2-7; TRBD1 agrees at 7 bases. V lost 8 bases and J lost 3; bases outside the gene matches: 4. The CDR3 sequence is 12 residues long. Germline lookup yields CDR1 SGHTA and CDR2 FQGNSA. CDR3 loop: CASQGQIYEQYF. The CDR3 region has the DNA TGTGCCAGCCAGGGACAGATCTACGAGCAGTACTTC. The full variable domain, completed using reference TRBV7-2 and TRBJ2-7, is GAGVSQSPSNKVTEKGKDVELRCDPISGHTALYWYRQSLGQGLEFLIYFQGNSAPDKSGLPSDRFSAERTGGSVSTLTIQRTQQEDSAVYLCASQGQIYEQYFGPGTRLTVT.

The rearrangement links TRBV18 to TRBJ2-7; 7 bases line up with TRBD2. V shed 5 bases and J 2 bases; nucleotides not matched to a gene: 3. From germline, CDR1 is KGHSH and CDR2 LQKENI. The CDR3 totals 13 residues. The CDR3 loop is CASSTGTTYEQYF. The CDR3 DNA reads as TGTGCCAGCTCAACCGGGACTACCTACGAGCAGTACTTC.

The chain combines TRBV20-1 with TRBJ2-3, with 8 bases lining up with TRBD2. The CDR3 loop spans 16 amino acids. The germline V gene has CDR1 DFQATT and CDR2 SNEGSKA (reference sequence). After removal of 2 bases from V and 0 bases from J, the junction contained 7 bases not matched to a gene. The CDR3 is CSARPRGGFSTDTQYF. In DNA form, the CDR3 reads TGCAGTGCTAGACCCCGGGGGGGGTTTAGCACAGATACGCAGTATTTT.

The chain uses TRBV27 and TRBJ2-5, with TRBD2 identical over 7 bases. After removal of 0 bases from V and 1 base from J, the junction contained 5 bases not matched to a gene. This CDR3 region has 16 residues. Per germline, CDR1 MNHEY and CDR2 SMNVEV (reference sequence). The CDR3 reads CASSLSGLGGQETQYF. CDR3 DNA: TGTGCCAGCAGTTTATCCGGACTAGGAGGCCAAGAGACCCAGTACTTC.

The chain employs TRBV11-2 and TRBJ2-1; 14 nucleotides line up with TRBD2. V lost 4 bases and J lost 4; bases outside the gene matches: 9. Germline V CDR1 and CDR2: SGHAT, FQNNGV. There are 18 residues in the CDR3. CDR3 region: CASSSGTSGGWVYNEQFF. CDR3 nucleotides: TGTGCCAGCAGCTCCGGGACTAGCGGGGGATGGGTATACAATGAGCAGTTCTTC.

V is TRBV20-1 and J is TRBJ2-3; D gene unclear. This CDR3 has 16 residues. The V and J ends lost 0 bases and 2 bases respectively, with 15 bases between them. Germline V gives CDR1 DFQATT, CDR2 SNEGSKA (reference sequence). CDR3 DNA: TGCAGTGCTAGAGATAAGGAGAGAGTCCTCACAGATACGCAGTATTTT. Residues: CSARDKERVLTDTQYF.

The CDR3 DNA reads as TGTGCCAGCAGCCTGGGACTAGCGGGGATCGGAGATACGCAGTATTTT. Encoded protein: CASSLGLAGIGDTQYF. V usage is TRBV7-9 and J usage is TRBJ2-3; 13 bases fit TRBD2. The CDR3 totals 16 residues. Germline CDR1 is SEHNR and CDR2 is FQNEAQ (reference sequence). With V trimmed by 5 bases and J by 5 bases, 7 bases remained unmatched.

This chain uses TRBV6-2 or TRBV6-3 with TRBJ2-1; D gene unclear. This CDR3 is 14 amino acids long. In germline, CDR1 is MNHEY, CDR2 SVGEGT. Trimming removed 0 bases from V and 10 bases from J, with 13 bases in between. CDR3 bases: TGTGCCAGCAGTTACTCTTTTGGCACCGGCGAGCAGTTCTTC. Its translation is CASSYSFGTGEQFF.

The chain combines TRBV5-6 with TRBJ2-7; TRBD1 agrees at 7 bases. V gave up 5 bases and J gave up 3 bases; unmatched junction bases: 14. Germline loops: CDR1 SGHDT, CDR2 YYEEEE. The CDR3 runs 16 residues. CDR3: CASSKEFGTVNYEQYF. As DNA, the CDR3 is TGTGCCAGCAGTAAGGAGTTTGGGACAGTAAACTACGAGCAGTACTTC.

Of note for this clonotype: This sequence may be a read error, since a much larger clone differs from it by one base. The chain recombines TRBV2 with TRBJ2-2, with D perhaps TRBD1 or TRBD2 (5 bases each). Germline CDR1 reads SNHLY; CDR2 reads FYNNEI. The germline V and J ends were trimmed by 5 bases and 6 bases, with 7 bases remaining between them. CDR3 length: 12 amino acids. The CDR3 loop reads CASSMGAGELFF. The CDR3 DNA reads as TGTGCCAGCAGTATGGGGGCCGGGGAGCTGTTTTTT.

The chain couples TRBV12-3 or TRBV12-4 to TRBJ2-2; 16 bases agree with TRBD2. CDR3 size: 18 residues. The V and J ends lost 7 bases and 7 bases, in that order; junction bases with no gene match: 12. The DNA of the CDR3 is TGTGCCAGCAATATTCTCGGGACTAGCGGGAGGGTTGGCGGGGAGCTGTTTTTT. Its translation is CASNILGTSGRVGGELFF.

The chain couples TRBV6-1 to TRBJ2-7, with 7 bases identical to TRBD1. Germline CDR1 MNHNS, CDR2 SASEGT. Germline trimming cut 5 bases from V and 2 bases from J; bases unmatched to any gene: 12. This CDR3 comprises 16 residues. CDR3 in DNA: TGTGCCAGCAGTCCGTCCGGGACAGTGCTTACCTACGAGCAGTACTTC. Translation: CASSPSGTVLTYEQYF.

The V call is TRBV7-2, the J call TRBJ2-7; weak D call: TRBD2 (5 bases). V dropped 3 bases and J dropped 0 bases, with 9 bases sitting between them. The CDR3 length is 14 residues. Germline V lookup: CDR1 SGHTA, CDR2 FQGNSA. CDR3 sequence: CASSFSAYSYEQYF. In DNA, the CDR3 is TGTGCCAGCAGCTTTAGCGCCTACTCCTACGAGCAGTACTTC. Based on the CDR3 plus reference TRBV7-2 and TRBJ2-7, the full variable domain is GAGVSQSPSNKVTEKGKDVELRCDPISGHTALYWYRQSLGQGLEFLIYFQGNSAPDKSGLPSDRFSAERTGGSVSTLTIQRTQQEDSAVYLCASSFSAYSYEQYFGPGTRLTVT.

The rearrangement links TRBV6-5 to TRBJ1-2, with D possibly matching TRBD1 (6 bases). The CDR3 extends over 16 amino acids. The V and J ends lost 8 bases and 0 bases respectively, with 19 bases between them. Germline lookup yields CDR1 MNHEY and CDR2 SVGAGI. The CDR3 is CASLPTADRANYGYTF. CDR3 coding DNA: TGTGCCAGCCTTCCCACGGCGGACAGAGCTAACTATGGCTACACCTTC.

This clonotype occurred a few times. The gene calls are TRBV3-1 and TRBJ2-6; D gene ambiguous. This CDR3 has 16 amino acids. V was trimmed by 4 bases and J by 4 bases, leaving 14 bases between them. Germline loops: CDR1 LGHDT, CDR2 YNNKEL (reference sequence). CDR3 region: CASSRFLFTGANVLTF. CDR3 DNA sequence: TGTGCCAGCAGCCGCTTCCTCTTTACCGGGGCCAACGTCCTGACTTTC.

V is TRBV4-3 and J is TRBJ2-7; 8 nucleotides align to TRBD2. The length of the CDR3 is 15 residues. Germline assignment: CDR1 LGHNA and CDR2 YSLEER. Trimming cost V 6 bases and J 0 bases; bases outside gene matches: 7. CDR3 protein: CASSRGGQDSYEQYF. In DNA form, the CDR3 reads TGCGCCAGCAGTCGGGGGGGCCAGGACTCCTACGAGCAGTACTTC.

This clonotype has only a few counts. This rearrangement joins TRBV4-3 to TRBJ1-1; unclear D gene. Looked up from germline, CDR1 is LGHNA and CDR2 is YSLEER. The V gene lost 3 bases and the J gene lost 5 bases, with 13 bases spanning the gap. The CDR3 has 14 residues. CDR3 sequence: CASSQPGSLTEAFF. The CDR3 DNA follows: TGCGCCAGCAGCCAGCCGGGGTCGCTAACTGAAGCTTTCTTT.